Listed below are T cell receptor beta chains from one sample, sequenced in a study of T cell responses to AZD1222 COVID-19 vaccine. TCRdb keeps only in-frame clones here, not all; method: immunoSEQ multiplex PCR. Counted here are about 92,000 clones, approximately 90% occurring once; the ten biggest clones make up about a fifth. The sample here was peripheral blood, taken on day 0 of AZD1222 vaccination. The receptor source for this set is an adult in good health. The conserved cysteine and the conserved F or W are not part of the CDR3 here. Part of the rows lack a size; the others show once, few, many or a class for expanded clones.

v_call	clone_size	cdr3_aa
TRBV3-1/TRBV3-2	-	ASSQGGSELNTEAF
TRBV3-1/TRBV3-2	-	ASSPDRVLISPLH
TRBV12-3/TRBV12-4	-	ASSTTGYNEQF
TRBV7-2	-	ASSLVLAGPTDTQY
TRBV30	-	AWSVLLPNGYT
TRBV16	-	ASSQLSENYGYT
TRBV7-9	-	ASSLLAGGPSDTQY
TRBV11-2	-	ASSLVALPGY
TRBV2	-	ASKGLAGAPNTGELF
TRBV7-9	once	ASSRDRVGNQPQH
TRBV6-5	once	ASSSGLGTGELF
TRBV11-2	-	ASRQLTGRYESQY
TRBV7-2	-	ASSYQRAYISEQF
TRBV5-8	-	ASSLVGQGSYEQY
TRBV3-1/TRBV3-2	-	ASSQVLTRGYEQY
TRBV24-1	-	ATSDPNTGELF
TRBV18	-	ASSLGQAEAF
TRBV5-4	-	ASSLGTGSNQPQH
TRBV28	-	ASSSFPFVETQY
TRBV19	-	ASRVPGQTNQPQH
TRBV28	-	ASSLRGSTYEQY
TRBV5-1	-	ASSSTESNEKLF
TRBV19	-	ASSPFPDIRGHT
TRBV30	-	AWSGGSVYEKLF
TRBV6-5	once	ASSNLGTQY
TRBV3-1/TRBV3-2	-	ASSQRETDTQY
TRBV28	-	ASSLTAGGLYEQY
TRBV27	-	ASSSVGGNYGYT
TRBV15	-	ATSRDRGGQPQH
TRBV2	-	ASSDRLPRTDTQY
TRBV27	few	ASSFTSFQPQH
TRBV7-3	-	ASSRMTVRAEQY
TRBV3-1/TRBV3-2	-	ASSQDRGNRGELF
TRBV18	-	ASSPLRTDTQY
TRBV10-3	-	AIAGTGAPYGYT
TRBV3-1/TRBV3-2	-	ASSQGVEGGYT
TRBV3-1/TRBV3-2	-	ASSLRQGGEKLF
TRBV5-1	-	ASSWKGQENTEAF
TRBV11-2	-	ASSLDLRTYEQY
TRBV4-1	-	ASSQARTGRLYGYT
TRBV4-2	-	ASSPKTGARDTQY
TRBV5-4	-	ASSSRTSGIHNEQF
TRBV15	-	ATSRDSRGTAYGYT